Listed here are 32 T cell receptor beta chains from one sample, sequenced in a study of regulatory T cells in long-lasting Graves disease (dated by TCRdb to the early 2020s). Libraries were built with multiplex PCR. The run used an Illumina HiSeq 4000. iRepertoire HTBI primers and Arm-PCR amplification of CDR3 regions were used to construct TCR beta libraries. TCRdb reprocessing: public reads trimmed at Q25 with fastp, clones called with MiXCR, in-frame beta chains kept. Duplicate CDR3 protein sequences are folded into a single record with the most common DNA and genes. The sample table shows 450,000 or so distinct CDR3 sequences, and about 20% are seen once. The ten largest make up over 7.5% of the sample. What the time point label conveys for this sample: persistent/refractory GD, antithyroid drugs over 5 years with positive TRAb. RNA was extracted from PBMCs in TRIzol for both TCR sequencing and RNA sequencing.

Sequences were derived from peripheral blood mononuclear cells (PBMCs), sampled when the disease was refractory, from a patient treated with antithyroid drugs. These receptors were taken from a female donor with Graves disease.

V is TRBV5-5 and J is TRBJ2-7; 13 nucleotides match TRBD2. The germline V gene encodes CDR1 SGHKS and CDR2 YYEKEE (reference sequence). J was trimmed by 2 bases and V by 4 bases; bases with no gene match: 12. The CDR3 has 18 residues. As DNA, the CDR3 is TGTGCCAGCAGCCTCGGACTAGCGGGAGTTCCCCGCACCTACGAGCAGTACTTC. It encodes CASSLGLAGVPRTYEQYF.

This clonotype appeared many times. This chain links TRBV20-1 with TRBJ2-5; D is ambiguous. The germline CDR1 and CDR2 sequences are DFQATT and SNEGSKA (reference sequence). The CDR3 contains 16 residues. V dropped 6 bases and J dropped 4 bases, with 24 bases sitting between them. Here the CDR3 DNA reads TGCAGTGCGGGCGGTAGTCGTGGTGGTCTGCGAGAGACCCAGTACTTC. It encodes CSAGGSRGGLRETQYF.

This clonotype was counted between two and nine times. This rearrangement joins TRBV2 to TRBJ2-7, with 10 bases identical to TRBD2. Germline CDR1 and CDR2: SNHLY and FYNNEI. The V gene end was trimmed by 2 bases and the J gene end by 3 bases; junction bases not matched to a gene: 10. This CDR3 is 17 amino acids long. The CDR3 is CASSERASGSKDYEQYF. The CDR3 DNA follows: TGTGCCAGCAGTGAAAGGGCTAGCGGGAGTAAGGACTACGAGCAGTACTTC. Based on the CDR3 plus reference TRBV2 and TRBJ2-7, the full variable domain is EPEVTQTPSHQVTQMGQEVILRCVPISNHLYFYWYRQILGQKVEFLVSFYNNEISEKSEIFDDQFSVERPDGSNFTLKIRSTKLEDSAMYFCASSERASGSKDYEQYFGPGTRLTVT.

This chain links TRBV7-9 with TRBJ2-7, with D possibly being TRBD2 (5 bases). CDR1 is SEHNR and CDR2 is FQNEAQ in the germline V gene (reference sequence). Trimming left V 8 bases short and J 0 bases short, with 17 bases between. The CDR3 runs to 15 residues. CDR3 sequence reads: CASDRSGQSSYEQYF. The CDR3 DNA sequence: TGTGCCAGCGACCGAAGCGGCCAAAGCTCCTACGAGCAGTACTTC. The full variable domain, completed using reference TRBV7-9 and TRBJ2-7, is DTGVSQNPRHKITKRGQNVTFRCDPISEHNRLYWYRQTLGQGPEFLTYFQNEAQLEKSRLLSDRFSAERPKGSFSTLEIQRTEQGDSAMYLCASDRSGQSSYEQYFGPGTRLTVT.

This clonotype occurred many times. The chain recombines TRBV2 with TRBJ1-6; 9 bases are shared with TRBD1. The trim removed 3 bases at V and 10 bases at J, leaving 4 bases unmatched. There are 14 residues in the CDR3. Germline V gene sequence: CDR1 SNHLY, CDR2 FYNNEI. CDR3 in amino acids: CASSEDRGYSPLHF. CDR3 DNA sequence: TGTGCCAGCAGTGAGGACAGGGGTTACTCACCCCTCCACTTT.

A note on this clonotype: This clone may be a read error of a much larger clone one base away. The chain combines TRBV28 with TRBJ2-2, with TRBD2 matching 9 bases. V gave up 2 bases and J gave up 5 bases; unmatched junction bases: 6. CDR1 is MDHEN, CDR2 SYDVKM, per germline. The CDR3 contains 16 residues. CDR3 sequence reads: CASSLIAGGWTGELFF. As DNA, the CDR3 is TGTGCCAGCAGTTTAATTGCGGGAGGGTGGACCGGGGAGCTGTTTTTT. The whole variable domain, filled in from reference TRBV28 and TRBJ2-2, reads DVKVTQSSRYLVKRTGEKVFLECVQDMDHENMFWYRQDPGLGLRLIYFSYDVKMKEKGDIPEGYSVSREKKERFSLILESASTNQTSMYLCASSLIAGGWTGELFFGEGSRLTVL.

This clonotype occurred many times. This sequence joins TRBV27 and TRBJ2-2; D possibly corresponds to TRBD1 (6 bases). Germline loops: CDR1 MNHEY, CDR2 SMNVEV (reference sequence). V shed 5 bases and J shed 7 bases, with 11 bases lying between them. This CDR3 has 13 amino acids. CDR3 region: CASSPGQIGELFF. CDR3 nucleotide sequence: TGTGCCAGCAGTCCCGGACAGATCGGGGAGCTGTTTTTT.

The table lists this clonotype with many counts. The chain is built from TRBV27 and TRBJ1-4; 10 bases line up with TRBD1. The CDR3 spans 14 residues. Trimming at V came to 4 bases and at J to 9 bases, leaving 5 bases not matched to a gene. Germline V lookup: CDR1 MNHEY, CDR2 SMNVEV (reference sequence). The CDR3 region is CASSWDRGGKKLFF. The CDR3 nucleotides are TGTGCCAGCAGTTGGGACAGGGGAGGCAAAAAACTGTTTTTT.

This clonotype was seen a handful of times. At one boundary the junction diverges from the germline segment, which might be a read error. The J gene is TRBJ2-5, the V gene TRBV20-1; tentatively, D is TRBD1 or TRBD2 (7 bases each). The CDR3 runs to 15 residues. The germline V gene has CDR1 DFQATT and CDR2 SNEGSKA (reference sequence). CDR3 in DNA: TGCGGTGCTAGAGATCAGGGGGAGGGACAAATGGCCCAGTACTTC. Residues: CGARDQGEGQMAQYF.

The rearrangement joins TRBV27 to TRBJ2-2; tentatively, D is TRBD1 (5 bases). Looked up from germline, CDR1 is MNHEY and CDR2 is SMNVEV (reference sequence). CDR3 length equals 14 residues. V lost 7 bases to trimming and J lost 7 bases, with 16 bases between them. This chain's CDR3 is CASKVRERVGELFF. CDR3 DNA: TGTGCCAGCAAGGTCAGGGAAAGGGTCGGGGAGCTGTTTTTT.

This clonotype was recorded a few times. V and J are TRBV25-1 and TRBJ1-2; D not resolved. The V gene's germline CDR1 is MGHDK and CDR2 SYGVNS. V was cut by 5 bases and J by 4 bases, with 14 bases left in between. This CDR3 is 14 amino acids long. This chain's CDR3 is CASSFVGEGYGYTF. In DNA, the CDR3 is TGTGCCAGCAGTTTTGTCGGGGAGGGCTATGGCTACACCTTC.

The table lists this clonotype with many counts. This rearrangement joins TRBV28 to TRBJ1-1; perhaps TRBD1 as D (5 bases). Trimming took off 3 bases at V and 1 base at J, with 15 bases between the two ends. Germline V gives CDR1 MDHEN, CDR2 SYDVKM. The CDR3 sequence is 16 residues long. CDR3 loop: CASSFGAGWRNTEAFF. CDR3 DNA: TGTGCCAGCAGTTTTGGGGCAGGTTGGAGGAACACTGAAGCTTTCTTT.

This clonotype was detected many times. This chain links TRBV6-5 with TRBJ1-1; D is unresolved. The CDR3 has 12 amino acids. Looked up from germline, CDR1 is MNHEY and CDR2 is SVGAGI. The V and J ends lost 1 base and 11 bases respectively, with 11 bases between them. This CDR3 reads CASSYWPGKAFF. CDR3 sequence (DNA): TGTGCCAGCAGTTACTGGCCGGGGAAGGCTTTCTTT.

This clonotype was observed a handful of times. The CDR3 region has the DNA TGTGCCAGCAGCCCAGGGGGCAGGGGCGCGTTCGAGCAGTACTTC. Translation gives CASSPGGRGAFEQYF. The chain links TRBV3-1 to TRBJ2-7; 8 positions match TRBD1. The CDR3 is made up of 15 amino acids. V shed 4 bases and J 6 bases; nucleotides not matched to a gene: 11. Germline CDR1 reads LGHDT; CDR2 reads YNNKEL (reference sequence).

The chain carries TRBV6-1 and TRBJ1-2; TRBD1 agrees at 8 bases. Trimming cost V 8 bases and J 8 bases; bases outside gene matches: 4. Germline-derived CDR1 and CDR2 are MNHNS and SASEGT. The CDR3 covers 11 residues. CDR3 sequence (DNA): TGTGCCAGCCAACAGGGGGACGGCTACACCTTC. Translating it yields CASQQGDGYTF.

This clonotype has just a few counts. This chain connects TRBV30 to TRBJ2-7, with TRBD2 matching 7 bases. V lost 0 bases to trimming and J lost 5 bases; unmatched junction nucleotides: 10. The CDR3 extends over 15 amino acids. Germline V CDR1 and CDR2: GTSNPN, SVGIG (reference sequence). This CDR3 reads CAWSVLLGGPNEQYF. CDR3 sequence (DNA): TGTGCCTGGAGTGTACTACTGGGAGGGCCAAACGAGCAGTACTTC. Supplemented by reference TRBV30 and TRBJ2-7, the full variable domain reads SQTIHQWPATLVQPVGSPLSLECTVEGTSNPNLYWYRQAAGRGLQLLFYSVGIGQISSEVPQNLSASRPQDRQFILSSKKLLLSDSGFYLCAWSVLLGGPNEQYFGPGTRLTVT.

As concerns this clonotype: A much larger clone lies a single base off, so this may be a read error. The rearrangement links TRBV27 to TRBJ2-2; 9 nucleotides align to TRBD2. V lost 6 bases to trimming and J lost 8 bases; unmatched junction nucleotides: 19. The CDR3 consists of 18 residues. Germline values: CDR1 MNHEY, CDR2 SMNVEV (reference sequence). The CDR3 spells CASSPPSFGGRAGGELFF. The CDR3 DNA sequence: TGTGCCAGCAGCCCACCCTCTTTTGGCGGGAGGGCCGGTGGGGAGCTGTTTTTT.

There are a few counts of this clonotype. The chain recombines TRBV19 with TRBJ2-7; a possible D gene is TRBD1 (5 bases). Germline CDR1 reads LNHDA; CDR2 reads SQIVND (reference sequence). Trimming left V 4 bases short and J 1 base short, with 17 bases between. This CDR3 has 16 residues. The DNA of the CDR3 is TGTGCCAGTAGTACCAAAGACAGAGGCTTATCCTACGAGCAGTACTTC. As protein: CASSTKDRGLSYEQYF.

The V gene is TRBV12-3 or TRBV12-4, the J gene TRBJ2-7; D is uncertain. The ends were cut back, 4 bases at V and 11 bases at J, with 12 bases in the middle. The CDR3 runs 11 residues. The CDR3 sequence: CASSSVEEKYF. The CDR3 coding sequence is TGTGCCAGCAGTTCCGTAGAGGAGAAGTACTTC.

A remark on this clonotype: A much larger clone sits a single nucleotide away, making a read error possible. Because it lacks the conserved phenylalanine or tryptophan at the end, this CDR3 is likely a read error. This rearrangement joins TRBV28 to TRBJ1-5; a possible D gene is TRBD1 (6 bases). The CDR3 runs to 16 residues. V was shortened by 6 bases and J by 1 base, with 16 bases between the two germline ends. The germline gives CDR1 MDHEN, CDR2 SYDVKM. CDR3 nucleotides: TGTGCCAGCAGCGCGGGAACAGGGACGAGCAATCAGCCCCAGCATTCT. It codes for CASSAGTGTSNQPQHS.

This chain joins TRBV20-1 and TRBJ1-1; D unresolved. From germline, CDR1 is DFQATT and CDR2 SNEGSKA (reference sequence). Trimming removed 5 bases at V and 4 bases at J, with 17 bases between. This CDR3 region has 14 residues. The CDR3 DNA reads as TGCAGTGCTCCGTCGTGGTCTTGGAGCACTGAAGCTTTCTTT. Translated: CSAPSWSWSTEAFF.

This clonotype was seen at least ten times. The genes are TRBV29-1 and TRBJ2-5, with 9 nucleotides matching TRBD1. In germline, CDR1 is SQVTM, CDR2 ANQGSEA. The CDR3 totals 13 residues. V shed 3 bases and J 6 bases; nucleotides not matched to a gene: 5. The CDR3 here is CSVEGQGGKTQYF. CDR3 sequence (DNA): TGCAGCGTTGAGGGACAGGGAGGAAAGACCCAGTACTTC.

Many counts were recorded for this clonotype. The CDR3 bases are TGTGCCAGCAGCGTAGCCCCCCCTTACGAGCAGTACTTC. This encodes CASSVAPPYEQYF. V and J are TRBV9 and TRBJ2-7; D gene unclear. Looked up from germline, CDR1 is SGDLS and CDR2 is YYNGEE. V shed 0 bases and J shed 4 bases, with 8 bases lying between them. This CDR3 comprises 13 residues.

The CDR3 DNA follows: TGCGCCAGCAGCCCCAGACAGGGGGGTGAAGCTTTCTTT. Its translation: CASSPRQGGEAFF. The gene calls are TRBV5-1 and TRBJ1-1; TRBD1 matches at 9 bases. The germline V gene has CDR1 SGHRS and CDR2 YFSETQ. The CDR3 is made up of 13 amino acids. The V gene end was trimmed by 4 bases and the J gene end by 7 bases; junction bases not matched to a gene: 5.

This clonotype was picked up many times. The chain links TRBV12-3 or TRBV12-4 to TRBJ1-1; D possibly corresponds to TRBD1 (5 bases). This CDR3 contains 16 residues. Between the trimmed V and J ends, which lost 7 bases and 3 bases, there was a span of 21 bases. The DNA of the CDR3 is TGTGCCAGCAATGCAGCGGGGCACACCCTGGACACTGAAGCTTTCTTT. Translated: CASNAAGHTLDTEAFF.

The rearrangement uses TRBV7-2 and TRBJ2-4; 10 bases are a match to TRBD2. The CDR3 runs to 16 residues. The V and J ends lost 6 bases and 1 base, in that order; junction bases with no gene match: 6. From germline, CDR1 is SGHTA and CDR2 FQGNSA. Here the CDR3 reads CASSQAGGRAKNIQYF. CDR3 sequence (DNA): TGTGCCAGCAGTCAAGCGGGAGGGCGGGCCAAAAACATTCAGTACTTC. Full variable domain (remainder filled in from reference TRBV7-2 and TRBJ2-4): GAGVSQSPSNKVTEKGKDVELRCDPISGHTALYWYRQSLGQGLEFLIYFQGNSAPDKSGLPSDRFSAERTGGSVSTLTIQRTQQEDSAVYLCASSQAGGRAKNIQYFGAGTRLSVL.

The chain is built from TRBV3-1 and TRBJ2-5, with 16 positions matching TRBD2. Judging by the DNA end, TRBJ2-1 fits better; the J call may be wrong. CDR3 size: 18 residues. Germline lookup yields CDR1 LGHDT and CDR2 YNNKEL (reference sequence). The CDR3 DNA follows: TGTGCCAGCAGCCCGGGACTAGCGGGAGGGCTATTCTACAATGAGCAGTTCTTC. It codes for CASSPGLAGGLFYNEQFF.

The genes are TRBV5-6 and TRBJ2-7; D possibly corresponds to TRBD1 (5 bases). Trimming took off 1 base at V and 2 bases at J, with 7 bases between the two ends. Germline CDR1 and CDR2: SGHDT and YYEEEE. The CDR3 totals 13 residues. The CDR3 DNA follows: TGTGCCAGCAGCTTGAACAGGCCCTACGAGCAGTACTTC. Translated: CASSLNRPYEQYF.

This clonotype has just a few counts. This sequence joins TRBV2 and TRBJ2-3; D uncertain. Germline CDR1 and CDR2: SNHLY and FYNNEI. CDR3 length: 11 residues. V dropped 0 bases and J dropped 7 bases, with 2 bases sitting between them. The CDR3 nucleotides are TGTGCCAGCAGTGAAGCAAATACGCAGTATTTT. This translates into CASSEANTQYF.

This clonotype appeared many times. The gene calls are TRBV2 and TRBJ2-7; 10 nucleotides match TRBD1. This CDR3 has 16 amino acids. Germline V CDR1 and CDR2: SNHLY, FYNNEI. V lost 9 bases and J lost 3; bases outside the gene matches: 14. In nucleotides, the CDR3 is TGTGCCAGAAGCAGAGGTCCGGGACAGGGGAGCTACGAGCAGTACTTC. This translates into CARSRGPGQGSYEQYF.

This clonotype came up a few times. The chain is built from TRBV18 and TRBJ1-1; no clear D gene. Looked up from germline, CDR1 is KGHSH and CDR2 is LQKENI. Trimming cost V 2 bases and J 1 base, with 8 bases left between them. This CDR3 region has 14 residues. CDR3 sequence: CASSPSQRNTEAFF. Written as DNA, the CDR3 is TGTGCCAGCTCACCATCACAAAGGAACACTGAAGCTTTCTTT.

This clonotype was counted ten times or more. J is TRBJ2-2 and V is TRBV6-2 or TRBV6-3, with D possibly being TRBD2 (5 bases). Between the trimmed V and J ends, which lost 2 bases and 4 bases, there was a span of 14 bases. Germline loops: CDR1 MNHEY, CDR2 SVGEGT. There are 16 residues in the CDR3. The DNA of the CDR3 is TGTGCCAGCAGTTACGAAGAAGCGGCGGGCACCGGGGAGCTGTTTTTT. This gives the protein CASSYEEAAGTGELFF.